Sequencing of this T cell receptor (beta chain) was carried out in a study of blood T cells in healthy people across ages. Findings and caveats of the study: Unsorted PBMC input precluded a conclusive naive versus antigen-experienced comparison. It was the long-lived donors that had more naive CD4+ cells and higher diversity than aged donors. Observed TCR beta diversity per million T cells went down as age went up. This fall followed a roughly linear course with age.

Isolation recovered at least 6.5 million PBMCs from every sample. This clonotype was seen many times. What it binds is not known. Trimming pared 0 bases from V and 11 bases from J, leaving 13 bases between. Germline V gene lookup returns CDR1 MGHRA and CDR2 YSYEKL. The CDR3 has 13 amino acids. Alongside a J-beta primer mix, a sample-barcoded 5' primer served in a second PCR lasting roughly 6 to 11 cycles. TCRdb itself ran the 5' RACE reads through MiXCR, one entry per CDR3 protein. The sample holds about 1.7 million distinct CDR3 sequences, 28% seen once. Sequencing was done on a sample of blood. The receptor was derived from a woman aged 25-40 years in good health. The gene calls are TRBV4-1 and TRBJ1-1, with D possibly TRBD1 on 5 matching bases. CDR3 nucleotide sequence: TGCGCCAGCAGCCAAGAGAGGGGTATCTGGGCTTTCTTT. Protein sequence: CASSQERGIWAFF.